What follows are 5 T cell receptor beta chains derived from one specimen sequenced in a study of early T cells in non-severe SARS-CoV-2 infection. One entry per CDR3 protein, called by TCRdb with MiXCR from the 5' RACE reads. The sample gives about 71,000 distinct CDR3 sequences, around 12% of which show up once; less than 3.5% is in the top ten. The sequencing here drew on whole blood, taken at baseline. The receptors originated from an adult who was a healthcare worker with PCR-confirmed SARS-CoV-2 infection or an uninfected control (not recorded which).

The gene calls are TRBV4-1 and TRBJ2-7; 7 bases align to TRBD1. V shed 0 bases, J shed 6 bases, and the junction held 11 bases outside the gene matches. This CDR3 contains 16 residues. Germline CDR1 and CDR2: MGHRA and YSYEKL. The chain's CDR3 is CASSQDGTVAFSEQYF. CDR3 sequence (DNA): TGCGCCAGCAGCCAAGATGGGACAGTGGCTTTTTCCGAGCAGTACTTC.

This sequence joins TRBV4-1 and TRBJ2-5, with D perhaps TRBD1 or TRBD2 (7 bases each). The CDR3 is made up of 14 amino acids. Trimming took 0 bases from V and 4 from J, leaving 9 bases between them. CDR1 and CDR2 (germline): MGHRA, YSYEKL. The chain's CDR3 is CASSQDRGGETQYF. The CDR3 DNA follows: TGCGCCAGCAGCCAAGACAGGGGGGGAGAGACCCAGTACTTC.

Details on this clonotype: A junction end diverges from the germline sequence, so it may reflect a read error. The chain is built from TRBV18 and TRBJ1-3; D remains unclear. Germline V gene lookup returns CDR1 KGHSH and CDR2 LQKENI. The CDR3 extends over 15 amino acids. CDR3 loop: CASSPIQSSENTIYF. The CDR3 DNA reads as TGTGCCAGCTCACCCATACAAAGCTCTGAAAACACCATATATTTT. The entire variable domain, with the rest obtained from reference TRBV18 and TRBJ1-3, is as follows: NAGVMQNPRHLVRRRGQEARLRCSPMKGHSHVYWYRQLPEEGLKFMVYLQKENIIDESGMPKERFSAEFPKEGPSILRIQQVVRGDSAAYFCASSPIQSSENTIYFGEGSWLTVV.

V usage is TRBV7-9 and J usage is TRBJ2-5, with a weak D call TRBD2 (6 bases). V lost 8 bases to trimming and J lost 3 bases, with 10 bases between them. The germline V gene has CDR1 SEHNR and CDR2 FQNEAQ (reference sequence). CDR3 length: 12 amino acids. This chain's CDR3 is CASRDSKETQYF. The CDR3 region has the DNA TGTGCCAGCCGGGACTCCAAAGAGACCCAGTACTTC.

V gene TRBV6-2 or TRBV6-3 combines with J gene TRBJ2-3, with 9 nucleotides matching TRBD1. Trimming at V came to 5 bases and at J to 5 bases, leaving 8 bases not matched to a gene. CDR3 length: 15 residues. The germline V gene has CDR1 MNHEY and CDR2 SVGEGT. The CDR3: CASSPSRDRVDTQYF. CDR3 DNA: TGTGCCAGCAGTCCAAGCCGGGACAGGGTAGATACGCAGTATTTT.